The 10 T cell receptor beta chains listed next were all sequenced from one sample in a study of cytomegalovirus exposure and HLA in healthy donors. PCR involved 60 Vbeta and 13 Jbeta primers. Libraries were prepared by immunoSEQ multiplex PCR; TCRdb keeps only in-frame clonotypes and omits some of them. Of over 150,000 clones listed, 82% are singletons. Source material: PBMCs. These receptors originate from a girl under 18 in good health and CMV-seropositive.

The CDR3: CASQGGLGTGELFF. The CDR3 DNA is TGTGCCTCTCAAGGAGGGTTGGGCACCGGGGAGCTGTTTTTT. The V gene is TRBV6-1, the J gene TRBJ2-2; a possible D gene is TRBD2 (6 bases). Trimming left V 11 bases short and J 4 bases short, with 17 bases between. The CDR3 contains 14 residues. Germline V CDR1 and CDR2: MNHNS, SASEGT.

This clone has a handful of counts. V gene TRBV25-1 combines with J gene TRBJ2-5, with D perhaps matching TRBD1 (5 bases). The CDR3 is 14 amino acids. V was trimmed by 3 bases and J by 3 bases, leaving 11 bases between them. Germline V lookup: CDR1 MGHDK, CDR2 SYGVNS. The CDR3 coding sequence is TGTGCCAGCAGTGAGGTCGACAGAGAAGAGACCCAGTACTTC. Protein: CASSEVDREETQYF.

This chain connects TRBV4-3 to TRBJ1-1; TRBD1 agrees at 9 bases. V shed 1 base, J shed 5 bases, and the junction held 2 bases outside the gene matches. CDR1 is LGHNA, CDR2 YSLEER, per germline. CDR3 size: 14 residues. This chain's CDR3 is CASSQGDRETEAFF. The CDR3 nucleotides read TGCGCCAGCAGCCAAGGGGACAGGGAAACTGAAGCTTTCTTT.

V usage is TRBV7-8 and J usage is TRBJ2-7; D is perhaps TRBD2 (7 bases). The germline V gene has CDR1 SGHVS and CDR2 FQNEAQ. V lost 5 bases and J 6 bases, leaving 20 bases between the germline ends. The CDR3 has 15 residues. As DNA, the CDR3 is TGTGCCAGCAGCCTCCGCCTAGGGGGGGGCGGCGAGCAGTACTTC. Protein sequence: CASSLRLGGGGEQYF.

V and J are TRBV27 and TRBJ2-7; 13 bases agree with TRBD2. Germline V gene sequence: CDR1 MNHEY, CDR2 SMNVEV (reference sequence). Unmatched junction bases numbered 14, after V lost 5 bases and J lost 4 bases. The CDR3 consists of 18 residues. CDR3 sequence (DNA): TGTGCCAGCAGTAAACTAGCGGGAGGGCCTTGGTATCGGTACGAGCAGTACTTC. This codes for CASSKLAGGPWYRYEQYF.

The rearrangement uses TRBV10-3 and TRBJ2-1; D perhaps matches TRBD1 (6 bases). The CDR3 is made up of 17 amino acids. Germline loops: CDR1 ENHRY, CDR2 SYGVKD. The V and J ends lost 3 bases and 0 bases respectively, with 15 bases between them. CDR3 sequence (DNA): TGTGCCATCAGTGATCGCGTAACAGGGAGCTCCTACAATGAGCAGTTCTTC. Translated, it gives CAISDRVTGSSYNEQFF.

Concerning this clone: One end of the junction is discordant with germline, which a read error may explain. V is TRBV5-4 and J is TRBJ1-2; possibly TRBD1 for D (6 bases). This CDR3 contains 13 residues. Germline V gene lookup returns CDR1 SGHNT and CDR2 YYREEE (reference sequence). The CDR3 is CASSLNTGKGCTF. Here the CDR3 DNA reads TGTGCCAGCAGCTTGAATACAGGGAAGGGCTGCACCTTC.

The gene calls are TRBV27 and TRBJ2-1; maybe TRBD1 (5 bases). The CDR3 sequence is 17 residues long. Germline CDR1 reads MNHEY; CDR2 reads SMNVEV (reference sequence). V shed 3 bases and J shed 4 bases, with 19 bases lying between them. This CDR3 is CASSFVRGPLHYNEQFF. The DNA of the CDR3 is TGTGCCAGCAGTTTCGTTAGGGGTCCCCTCCATTACAATGAGCAGTTCTTC.

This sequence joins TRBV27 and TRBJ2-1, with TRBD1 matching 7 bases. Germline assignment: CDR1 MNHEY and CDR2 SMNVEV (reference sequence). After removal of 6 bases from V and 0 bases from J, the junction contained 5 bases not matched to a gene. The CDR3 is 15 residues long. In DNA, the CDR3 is TGTGCCAGCAGCCAACAGGGGAGCTCCTACAATGAGCAGTTCTTC. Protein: CASSQQGSSYNEQFF.

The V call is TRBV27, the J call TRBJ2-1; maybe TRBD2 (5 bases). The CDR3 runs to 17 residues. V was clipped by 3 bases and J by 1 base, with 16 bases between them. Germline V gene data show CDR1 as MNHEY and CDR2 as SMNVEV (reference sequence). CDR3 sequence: CASSLPRRVPSYNEQFF. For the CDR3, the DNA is TGTGCCAGCAGTTTGCCTCGGCGGGTTCCGTCCTACAATGAGCAGTTCTTC.